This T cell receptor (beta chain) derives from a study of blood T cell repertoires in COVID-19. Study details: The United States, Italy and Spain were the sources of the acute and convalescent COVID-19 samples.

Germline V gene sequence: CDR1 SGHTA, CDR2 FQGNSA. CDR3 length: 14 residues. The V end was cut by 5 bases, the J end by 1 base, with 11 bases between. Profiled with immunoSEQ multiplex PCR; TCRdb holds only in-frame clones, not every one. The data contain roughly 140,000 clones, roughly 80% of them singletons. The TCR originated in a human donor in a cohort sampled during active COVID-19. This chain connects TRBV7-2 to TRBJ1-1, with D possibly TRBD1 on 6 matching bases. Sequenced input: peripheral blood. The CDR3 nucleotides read TGTGCCAGCAGCATACAGGGCCAGAACACTGAAGCTTTCTTT. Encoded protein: CASSIQGQNTEAFF.